The 14 T cell receptor beta chains presented below share a single source sample, sequenced in a study of T cell repertoires in cytomegalovirus infection. These receptors have no identified antigens. TCRdb redid the calling of the reads with MiXCR, one entry per CDR3 protein. The sample records about 890,000 distinct CDR3 sequences, 31% being singletons. This specimen was cultured CD8+ T cells from PBMCs, taken from culture after CMV antigen stimulation. These receptors all stem from a human donor in good health (CMV status not recorded). Some clones in this sample may be carry-over from other donors' samples.

This clonotype was counted between two and nine times. The chain is built from TRBV12-3 or TRBV12-4 and TRBJ2-3; tentatively, D is TRBD2 (5 bases). CDR3 length: 12 amino acids. With 7 bases removed from V and 5 bases from J, the gap between germline ends came to 10 bases. This chain's CDR3 is CASNTGVDTQYF. CDR3 coding DNA: TGTGCCAGCAATACCGGGGTAGATACGCAGTATTTT.

The chain links TRBV7-9 to TRBJ2-1; TRBD1 agrees at 8 bases. Germline V lookup: CDR1 SEHNR, CDR2 FQNEAQ (reference sequence). There are 19 residues in the CDR3. The V and J ends lost 0 bases and 0 bases, in that order; junction bases with no gene match: 10. CDR3 sequence (DNA): TGTGCCAGCAGCTTAGCTGGACAGGGTAATGTAGGCTCCTACAATGAGCAGTTCTTC. Amino acids: CASSLAGQGNVGSYNEQFF.

V is TRBV5-1 and J is TRBJ1-2; D is unclear. Germline V gives CDR1 SGHRS, CDR2 YFSETQ. The CDR3 runs to 16 residues. Between the trimmed V and J ends, which lost 3 bases and 4 bases, there was a span of 19 bases. CDR3: CASSSVGDISAYGYTF. The CDR3 DNA is TGCGCCAGCAGCTCTGTAGGCGACATTTCCGCCTATGGCTACACCTTC.

This clonotype appeared a few times. The rearrangement joins TRBV6-5 to TRBJ2-5; D may be TRBD1 (6 bases). The length of the CDR3 is 16 residues. The V and J ends lost 0 bases and 4 bases respectively, with 15 bases between them. Germline V gene lookup returns CDR1 MNHEY and CDR2 SVGAGI. CDR3 coding DNA: TGTGCCAGCAGTTACTCCGGACAGTTTGCGGGAGAGACCCAGTACTTC. Its protein product is CASSYSGQFAGETQYF.

This clonotype occurred a few times. The rearrangement joins TRBV12-3 or TRBV12-4 to TRBJ2-6; 10 bases match TRBD1. The CDR3 spans 18 residues. V shed 5 bases, J shed 2 bases, and the junction held 9 bases outside the gene matches. CDR3 nucleotides: TGTGCCAGCAGTAAAAATGGGGGGACAGGGGCTGGGGCCAACGTCCTGACTTTC. It codes for CASSKNGGTGAGANVLTF.

The chain links TRBV7-9 to TRBJ2-7; D call uncertain. The ends were cut back, 4 bases at V and 3 bases at J, with 10 bases in the middle. The V gene's germline CDR1 is SEHNR and CDR2 FQNEAQ (reference sequence). CDR3 size: 13 residues. CDR3 in DNA: TGTGCCAGCAGCTCATGGGATATCTACGAGCAGTACTTC. It yields the protein CASSSWDIYEQYF.

In this sample, this clonotype turned up a few times. The V and J genes are TRBV7-4 and TRBJ1-1; maybe TRBD1 (5 bases). Trimming shortened V by 4 bases and J by 5 bases, and 20 bases separated the two germline ends. Germline V gene lookup returns CDR1 SGHVT and CDR2 SQSDAQ. This CDR3 contains 16 residues. In DNA, the CDR3 is TGTGCCAGCAGCTCCAATGCCGGGGCACGGGAAACTGAAGCTTTCTTT. Its protein product is CASSSNAGARETEAFF.

The chain uses TRBV28 and TRBJ1-1, with unresolved D. Trimming took off 3 bases at V and 0 bases at J, with 8 bases between the two ends. Germline V gives CDR1 MDHEN, CDR2 SYDVKM. This CDR3 region has 14 residues. Written as DNA, the CDR3 is TGTGCCAGCAGTTTTCGACGGCTGAACACTGAAGCTTTCTTT. Translation: CASSFRRLNTEAFF.

The sample holds a few counts of this clonotype. The chain carries TRBV29-1 and TRBJ2-5, with D uncertain. Per the germline V gene, CDR1 is SQVTM and CDR2 is ANQGSEA. The V gene lost 3 bases and the J gene lost 3 bases, with 8 bases spanning the gap. The CDR3 length is 12 residues. The DNA of the CDR3 is TGCAGCGTTGACACCGAAGAAGAGACCCAGTACTTC. This sequence encodes CSVDTEEETQYF.

This chain joins TRBV6-6 and TRBJ1-2; maybe TRBD1 (6 bases). V lost 5 bases to trimming and J lost 4 bases, with 23 bases between them. Germline CDR1 reads MNHNY; CDR2 reads SVGAGI (reference sequence). This CDR3 has 17 amino acids. The CDR3 spells CASSPTDRPQRLYGYTF. DNA of the CDR3: TGTGCCAGCAGTCCTACCGACAGGCCCCAAAGACTCTATGGCTACACCTTC.

The sample holds a few counts of this clonotype. This rearrangement joins TRBV7-9 to TRBJ2-1, with 7 bases identical to TRBD2. CDR3 length: 14 residues. The V gene's germline CDR1 is SEHNR and CDR2 FQNEAQ (reference sequence). V trimming: 5 bases; J trimming: 6 bases; junction bases outside the gene matches: 7. CDR3 residues: CASSQPGLSNEQFF. Here the CDR3 DNA reads TGTGCCAGCAGCCAGCCGGGACTAAGCAATGAGCAGTTCTTC.

This clonotype was picked up a small number of times. The chain employs TRBV12-3 or TRBV12-4 and TRBJ1-2; D gene ambiguous. The CDR3 sequence is 14 residues long. Trimming cost V 6 bases and J 6 bases, with 17 bases left between them. The CDR3: CASSYTPEGNGYTF. The DNA of the CDR3 is TGTGCCAGCAGCTACACCCCCGAAGGCAATGGCTACACCTTC.

Only a few counts were recorded for this clonotype. This chain uses TRBV19 with TRBJ1-2; D possibly corresponds to TRBD1 (6 bases). Germline assignment: CDR1 LNHDA and CDR2 SQIVND (reference sequence). Trimming left V 0 bases short and J 4 bases short, with 9 bases between. This CDR3 has 14 residues. CDR3 residues: CASSIEGQRYGYTF. CDR3 bases: TGTGCCAGTAGTATAGAAGGACAGCGCTATGGCTACACCTTC.

With respect to this clonotype: A junction end diverges from the germline sequence, so it may reflect a read error. The CDR3 protein is CSARGGKHTEALF. The CDR3 DNA sequence: TGCAGTGCTAGAGGGGGTAAGCACACTGAAGCTCTCTTT. The chain has TRBV20-1 and TRBJ1-1; D unclear. This CDR3 has 13 residues. The germline gives CDR1 DFQATT, CDR2 SNEGSKA (reference sequence).